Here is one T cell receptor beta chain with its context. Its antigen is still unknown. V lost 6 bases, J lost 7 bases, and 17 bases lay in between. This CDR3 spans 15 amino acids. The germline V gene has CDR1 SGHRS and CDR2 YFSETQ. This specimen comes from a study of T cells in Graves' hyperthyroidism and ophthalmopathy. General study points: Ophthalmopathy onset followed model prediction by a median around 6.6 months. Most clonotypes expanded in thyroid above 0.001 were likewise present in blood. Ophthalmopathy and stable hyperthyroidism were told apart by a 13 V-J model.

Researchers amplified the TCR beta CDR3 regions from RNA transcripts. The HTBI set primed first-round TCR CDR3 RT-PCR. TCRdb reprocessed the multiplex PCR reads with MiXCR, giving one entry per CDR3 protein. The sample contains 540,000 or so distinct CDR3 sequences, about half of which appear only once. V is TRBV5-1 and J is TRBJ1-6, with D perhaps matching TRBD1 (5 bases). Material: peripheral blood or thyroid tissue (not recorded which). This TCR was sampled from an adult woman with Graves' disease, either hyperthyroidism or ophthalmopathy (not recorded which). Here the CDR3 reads CASTPGRGMNSPLHF. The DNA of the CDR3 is TGCGCCAGCACTCCGGGACGGGGGATGAATTCACCCCTCCACTTT.